This paragraph reports one TCR beta chain. This specimen belongs to a study of shared clonotypes between healthy human individuals. Every donor was a Caucasian adult from Nashville, Tennessee. CDR3 length: 14 residues. The V gene's germline CDR1 is GTSNPN and CDR2 SVGIG (reference sequence). V trimming: 8 bases; J trimming: 10 bases; junction bases outside the gene matches: 13. It was across several immunoSEQ plates that each subset's genomic DNA was evenly split. Measured with immunoSEQ multiplex PCR; TCRdb has only the in-frame clones, and not every one. Here the sample spans 330,000 or so clones, approximately 74% being singletons.

The TCR sequence derives from a man in his thirties or forties in good health. Sequenced material: memory CD4+ T cells sorted from blood. Subset meaning: CD45RA-negative fraction. The chain combines TRBV30 with TRBJ2-1, with 11 bases lining up with TRBD2. CDR3 sequence: CARKNSGRAGEQFF. DNA for the CDR3: TGTGCCAGAAAAAATAGCGGGAGGGCGGGGGAGCAGTTCTTC. Combining the CDR3 with reference TRBV30 and TRBJ2-1 gives the whole variable domain SQTIHQWPATLVQPVGSPLSLECTVEGTSNPNLYWYRQAAGRGLQLLFYSVGIGQISSEVPQNLSASRPQDRQFILSSKKLLLSDSGFYLCARKNSGRAGEQFFGPGTRLTVL.